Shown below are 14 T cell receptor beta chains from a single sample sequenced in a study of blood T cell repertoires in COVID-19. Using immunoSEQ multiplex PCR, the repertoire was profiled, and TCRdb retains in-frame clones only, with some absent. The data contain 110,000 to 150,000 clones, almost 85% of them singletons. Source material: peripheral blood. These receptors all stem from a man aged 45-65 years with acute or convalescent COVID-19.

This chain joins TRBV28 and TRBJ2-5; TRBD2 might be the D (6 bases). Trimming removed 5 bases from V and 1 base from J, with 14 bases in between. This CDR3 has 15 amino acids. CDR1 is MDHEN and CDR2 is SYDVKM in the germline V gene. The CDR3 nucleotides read TGTGCCAGCAGTACGATAGCGGAGCTCCAAGAGACCCAGTACTTC. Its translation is CASSTIAELQETQYF.

Here the CDR3 reads CSVDDLYQETQYF. DNA for the CDR3: TGCAGCGTAGATGACTTGTACCAAGAGACCCAGTACTTC. This chain joins TRBV29-1 and TRBJ2-5; D is ambiguous. V lost 6 bases and J 0 bases, leaving 11 bases between the germline ends. The CDR3 runs 13 residues. Germline V gene data show CDR1 as SQVTM and CDR2 as ANQGSEA.

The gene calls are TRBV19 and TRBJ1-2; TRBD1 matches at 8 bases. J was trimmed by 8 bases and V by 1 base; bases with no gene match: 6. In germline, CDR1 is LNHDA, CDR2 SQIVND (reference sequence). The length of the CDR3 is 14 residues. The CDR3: CASSIGRGDRGYTF. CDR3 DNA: TGTGCCAGTAGTATAGGAAGAGGGGACAGGGGCTACACCTTC.

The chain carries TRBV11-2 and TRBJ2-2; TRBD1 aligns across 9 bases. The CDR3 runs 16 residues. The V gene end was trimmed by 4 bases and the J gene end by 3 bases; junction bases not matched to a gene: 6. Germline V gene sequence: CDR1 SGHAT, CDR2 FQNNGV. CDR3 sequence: CASSSWGQGYTGELFF. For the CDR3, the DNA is TGTGCCAGCAGCTCTTGGGGACAGGGCTACACCGGGGAGCTGTTTTTT.

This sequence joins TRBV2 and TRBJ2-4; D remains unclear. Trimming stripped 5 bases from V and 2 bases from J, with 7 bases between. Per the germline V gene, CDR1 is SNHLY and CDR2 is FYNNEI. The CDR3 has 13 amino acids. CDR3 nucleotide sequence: TGTGCCAGCAGTTCCGGGTCCAAAAACATTCAGTACTTC. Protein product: CASSSGSKNIQYF.

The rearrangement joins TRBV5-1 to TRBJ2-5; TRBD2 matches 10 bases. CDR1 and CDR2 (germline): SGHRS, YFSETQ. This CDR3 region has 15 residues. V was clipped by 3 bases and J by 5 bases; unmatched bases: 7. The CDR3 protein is CASSWLAGGEETQYF. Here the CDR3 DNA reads TGCGCCAGCAGCTGGTTAGCGGGGGGCGAGGAGACCCAGTACTTC.

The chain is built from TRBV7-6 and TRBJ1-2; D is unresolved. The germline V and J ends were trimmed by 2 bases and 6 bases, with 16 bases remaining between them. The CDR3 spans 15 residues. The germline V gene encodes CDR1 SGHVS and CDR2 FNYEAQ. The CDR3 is CASSLSGGTVDGYTF. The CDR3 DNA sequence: TGTGCCAGCAGCTTATCGGGAGGCACGGTCGATGGCTACACCTTC.

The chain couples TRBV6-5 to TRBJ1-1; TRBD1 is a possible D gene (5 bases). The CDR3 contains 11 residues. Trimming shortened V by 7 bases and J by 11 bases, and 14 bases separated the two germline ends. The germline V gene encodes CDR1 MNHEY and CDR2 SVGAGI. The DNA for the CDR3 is TGTGCCAGCAACTTGGGGGGGAGTGCTTTCTTT. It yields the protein CASNLGGSAFF.

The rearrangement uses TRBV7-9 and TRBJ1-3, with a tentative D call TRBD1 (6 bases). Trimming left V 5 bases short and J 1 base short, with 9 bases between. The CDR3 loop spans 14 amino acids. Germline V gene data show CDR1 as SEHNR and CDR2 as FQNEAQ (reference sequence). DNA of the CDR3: TGTGCCAGCAGCCGGGACATATCTGGAAACACCATATATTTT. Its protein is CASSRDISGNTIYF.

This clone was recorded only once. The CDR3 DNA reads TGTGCCAGCAGCCAAGATCCGACAGGGGCGAACACCGGGGAGCTGTTTTTT. Translation: CASSQDPTGANTGELFF. This sequence joins TRBV3-1 (or the pseudogene TRBV3-2) and TRBJ2-2; 8 positions agree with TRBD1. The V gene end was trimmed by 0 bases and the J gene end by 0 bases; junction bases not matched to a gene: 3. The length of the CDR3 is 17 residues. CDR1 is LGHDT and CDR2 is YNNKEL in the germline V gene (reference sequence).

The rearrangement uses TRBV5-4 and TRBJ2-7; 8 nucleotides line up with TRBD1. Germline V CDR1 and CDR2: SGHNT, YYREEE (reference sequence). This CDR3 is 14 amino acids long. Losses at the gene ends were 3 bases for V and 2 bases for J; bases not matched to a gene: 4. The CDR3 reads CASSSGTGTYEQYF. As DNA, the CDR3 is TGTGCCAGCAGCTCCGGGACAGGCACCTACGAGCAGTACTTC.

The CDR3 sequence: CASSLQGSSYNSPLHF. CDR3 bases: TGTGCCAGCAGCCTACAGGGGAGCTCCTATAATTCACCCCTCCACTTT. This sequence joins TRBV13 and TRBJ1-6; the match to TRBD1 covers 7 bases. The V segment lost 5 bases and the J segment 0 bases; nucleotides outside the gene matches: 4. This CDR3 comprises 16 residues. Per the germline V gene, CDR1 is PRHDT and CDR2 is FYEKMQ (reference sequence). The complete variable domain, with remaining parts taken from reference TRBV13 and TRBJ1-6, reads AAGVIQSPRHLIKEKRETATLKCYPIPRHDTVYWYQQGPGQDPQFLISFYEKMQSDKGSIPDRFSAQQFSDYHSELNMSSLELGDSALYFCASSLQGSSYNSPLHFGNGTRLTVT.

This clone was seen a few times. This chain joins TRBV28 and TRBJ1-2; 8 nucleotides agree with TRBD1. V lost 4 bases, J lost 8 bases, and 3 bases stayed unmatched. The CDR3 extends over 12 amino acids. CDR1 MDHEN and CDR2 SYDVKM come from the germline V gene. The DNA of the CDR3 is TGTGCCAGCAGTTCAGGGGGCTTAGGCTACACCTTC. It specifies CASSSGGLGYTF.

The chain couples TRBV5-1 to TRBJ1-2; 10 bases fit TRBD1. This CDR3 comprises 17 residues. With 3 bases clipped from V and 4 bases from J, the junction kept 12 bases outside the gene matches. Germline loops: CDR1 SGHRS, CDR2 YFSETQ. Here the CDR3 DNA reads TGCGCCAGCAGCTCCGGGACAGGGGTTTCCGGCTTCTATGGCTACACCTTC. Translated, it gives CASSSGTGVSGFYGYTF.